This T cell receptor beta chain was observed in a study of cytomegalovirus exposure and HLA in healthy donors. At the level of the study: A subsequent analysis reported that the 95 to 150 validation repertoires were produced on the same platform that had also been used for the roughly 670 first-cohort repertoires.

Whole-study findings and limits: Reports indicated that the classifier achieved high specificity and sensitivity in diagnosing cytomegalovirus status. The study recorded about 160 TCR beta chains that were cytomegalovirus-associated. One later analysis, an examination of the roughly 130 validation repertoires, found that first-cohort TCR clusters tended to co-occur in them.

The CDR3 has 16 amino acids. The germline CDR1 and CDR2 sequences are SGHTA and FQGNSA. V dropped 5 bases and J dropped 0; count of bases not matched to a gene: 9. The data were produced by immunoSEQ multiplex PCR, yet TCRdb's version contains in-frame clones alone and is incomplete. The sample lists roughly 130,000 clones, just under 90% occurring once. Comments on this clone: Its antigen is not known.

Sequencing was done on a sample of PBMCs. The V call is TRBV7-2, the J call TRBJ1-2; 7 nucleotides line up with TRBD1. This TCR came from a man aged 25-45 years in good health and CMV-seronegative. This CDR3 reads CASSPQGLLPNYGYTF. The DNA of the CDR3 is TGTGCCAGCAGCCCACAGGGGCTACTTCCTAACTATGGCTACACCTTC.